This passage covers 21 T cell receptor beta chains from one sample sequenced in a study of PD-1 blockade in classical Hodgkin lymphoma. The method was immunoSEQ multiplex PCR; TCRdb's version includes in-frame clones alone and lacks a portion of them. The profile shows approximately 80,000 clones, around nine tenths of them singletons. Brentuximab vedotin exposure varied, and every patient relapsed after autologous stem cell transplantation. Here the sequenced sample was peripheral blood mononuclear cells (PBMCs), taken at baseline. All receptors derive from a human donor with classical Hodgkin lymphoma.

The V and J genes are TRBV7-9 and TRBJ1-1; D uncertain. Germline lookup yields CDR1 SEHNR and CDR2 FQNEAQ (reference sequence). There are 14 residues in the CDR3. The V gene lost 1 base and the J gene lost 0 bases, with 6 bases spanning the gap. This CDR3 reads CASSLGPLNTEAFF. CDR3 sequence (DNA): TGTGCCAGCAGCTTAGGGCCGCTGAACACTGAAGCTTTCTTT.

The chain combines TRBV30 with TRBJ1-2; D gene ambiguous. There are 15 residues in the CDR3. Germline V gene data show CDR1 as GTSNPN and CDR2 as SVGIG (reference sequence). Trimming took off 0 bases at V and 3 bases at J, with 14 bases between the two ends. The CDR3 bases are TGTGCCTGGAGTGTACGTGTTCTTGGGCACTATGGCTACACCTTC. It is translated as CAWSVRVLGHYGYTF.

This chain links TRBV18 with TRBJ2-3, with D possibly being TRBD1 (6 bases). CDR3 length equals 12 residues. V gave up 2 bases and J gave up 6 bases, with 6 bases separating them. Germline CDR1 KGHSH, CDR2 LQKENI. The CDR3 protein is CASSPRGDTQYF. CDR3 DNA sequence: TGTGCCAGCTCACCAAGGGGGGATACGCAGTATTTT.

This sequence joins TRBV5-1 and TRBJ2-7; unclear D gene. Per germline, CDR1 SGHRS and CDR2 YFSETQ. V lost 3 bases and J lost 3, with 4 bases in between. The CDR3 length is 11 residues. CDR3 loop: CASSSYYEQYF. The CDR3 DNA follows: TGCGCCAGCAGCTCCTACTACGAGCAGTACTTC.

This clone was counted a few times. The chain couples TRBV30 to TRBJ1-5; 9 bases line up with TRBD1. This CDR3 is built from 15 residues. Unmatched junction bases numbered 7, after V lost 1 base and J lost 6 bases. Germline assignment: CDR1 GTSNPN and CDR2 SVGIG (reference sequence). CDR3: CAWSATGTGTQPQHF. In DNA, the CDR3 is TGTGCCTGGAGTGCAACCGGGACAGGGACTCAGCCCCAGCATTTT.

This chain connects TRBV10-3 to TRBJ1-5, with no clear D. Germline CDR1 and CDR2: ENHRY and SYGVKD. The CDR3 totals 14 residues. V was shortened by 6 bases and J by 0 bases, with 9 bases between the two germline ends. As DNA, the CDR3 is TGTGCCATCAGCCTGACCGGTAGCAATCAGCCCCAGCATTTT. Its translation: CAISLTGSNQPQHF.

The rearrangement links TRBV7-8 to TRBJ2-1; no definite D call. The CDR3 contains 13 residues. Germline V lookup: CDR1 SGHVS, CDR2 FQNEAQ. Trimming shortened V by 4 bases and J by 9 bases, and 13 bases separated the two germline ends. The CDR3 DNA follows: TGTGCCAGCAGCTCAAGTACTGCAGGTGAGCAGTTCTTC. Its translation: CASSSSTAGEQFF.

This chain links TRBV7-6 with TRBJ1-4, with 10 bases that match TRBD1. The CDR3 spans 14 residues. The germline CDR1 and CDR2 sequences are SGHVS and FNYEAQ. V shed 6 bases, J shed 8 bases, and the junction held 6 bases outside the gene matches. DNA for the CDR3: TGTGCCAGCAGTCGGGACAGGGGAGGGGAAAAACTGTTTTTT. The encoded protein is CASSRDRGGEKLFF.

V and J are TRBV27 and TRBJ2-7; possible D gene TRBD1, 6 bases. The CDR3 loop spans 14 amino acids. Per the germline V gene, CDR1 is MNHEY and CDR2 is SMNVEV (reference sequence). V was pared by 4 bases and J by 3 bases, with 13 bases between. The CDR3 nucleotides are TGTGCCAGCAGTTCCGGGACAAGTTTCTACGAGCAGTACTTC. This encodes CASSSGTSFYEQYF.

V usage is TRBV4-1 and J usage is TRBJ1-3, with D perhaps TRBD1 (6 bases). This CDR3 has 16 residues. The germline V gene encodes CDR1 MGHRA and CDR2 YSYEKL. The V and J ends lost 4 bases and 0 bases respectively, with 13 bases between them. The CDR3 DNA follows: TGCGCCAGCAGCCTCCCGGGGGCCTTCTCTGGAAACACCATATATTTT. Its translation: CASSLPGAFSGNTIYF.

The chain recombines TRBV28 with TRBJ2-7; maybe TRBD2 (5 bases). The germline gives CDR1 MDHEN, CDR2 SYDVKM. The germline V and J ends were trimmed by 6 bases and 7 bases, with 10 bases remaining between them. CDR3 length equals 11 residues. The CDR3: CASRRSGEQYF. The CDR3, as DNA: TGTGCCAGCAGGCGGTCGGGGGAGCAGTACTTC.

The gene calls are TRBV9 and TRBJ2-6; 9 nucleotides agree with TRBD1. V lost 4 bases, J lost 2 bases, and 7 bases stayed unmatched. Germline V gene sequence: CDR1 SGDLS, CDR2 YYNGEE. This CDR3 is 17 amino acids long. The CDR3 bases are TGTGCCAGCAGCACGGACAGGGGAGGTCCTGGGGCCAACGTCCTGACTTTC. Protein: CASSTDRGGPGANVLTF.

The CDR3 loop is CASSIPAGAPQHF. In DNA, the CDR3 is TGTGCCAGTAGTATTCCGGCGGGTGCGCCCCAGCATTTT. V gene TRBV19 combines with J gene TRBJ1-5; D is unresolved. Trimming removed 3 bases from V and 9 bases from J, with 12 bases in between. CDR1 is LNHDA, CDR2 SQIVND, per germline (reference sequence). The CDR3 sequence is 13 residues long.

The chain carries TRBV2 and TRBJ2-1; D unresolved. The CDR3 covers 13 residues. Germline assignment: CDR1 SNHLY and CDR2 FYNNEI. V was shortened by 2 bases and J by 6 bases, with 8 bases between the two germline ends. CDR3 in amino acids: CASSENGVNEQFF. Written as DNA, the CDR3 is TGTGCCAGCAGTGAAAACGGCGTCAATGAGCAGTTCTTC.

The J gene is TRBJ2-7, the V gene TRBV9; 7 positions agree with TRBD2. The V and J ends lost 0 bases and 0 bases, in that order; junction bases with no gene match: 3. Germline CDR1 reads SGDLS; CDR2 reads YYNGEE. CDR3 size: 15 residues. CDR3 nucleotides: TGTGCCAGCAGCGTAGAGGCTAGCGGCTCCTACGAGCAGTACTTC. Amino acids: CASSVEASGSYEQYF.

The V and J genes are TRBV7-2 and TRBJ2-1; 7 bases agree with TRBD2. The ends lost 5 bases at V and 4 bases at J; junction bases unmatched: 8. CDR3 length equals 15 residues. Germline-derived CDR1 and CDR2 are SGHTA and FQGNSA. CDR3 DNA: TGTGCCAGCAGCCCCGAGGGGACTATGTACAATGAGCAGTTCTTC. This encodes CASSPEGTMYNEQFF.

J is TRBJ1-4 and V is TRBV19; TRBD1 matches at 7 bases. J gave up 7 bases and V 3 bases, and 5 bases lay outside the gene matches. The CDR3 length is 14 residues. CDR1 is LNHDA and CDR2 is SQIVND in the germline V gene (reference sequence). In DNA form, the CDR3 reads TGTGCCAGTAGTATGGACAGGCGAGGTGAAAAACTGTTTTTT. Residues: CASSMDRRGEKLFF. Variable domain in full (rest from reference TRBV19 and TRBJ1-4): DGGITQSPKYLFRKEGQNVTLSCEQNLNHDAMYWYRQDPGQGLRLIYYSQIVNDFQKGDIAEGYSVSREKKESFPLTVTSAQKNPTAFYLCASSMDRRGEKLFFGSGTQLSVL.

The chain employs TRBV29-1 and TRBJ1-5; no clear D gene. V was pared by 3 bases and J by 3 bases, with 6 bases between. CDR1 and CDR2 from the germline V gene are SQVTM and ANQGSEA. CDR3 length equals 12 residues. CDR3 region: CSVEQDNQPQHF. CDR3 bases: TGCAGCGTTGAGCAGGACAATCAGCCCCAGCATTTT.

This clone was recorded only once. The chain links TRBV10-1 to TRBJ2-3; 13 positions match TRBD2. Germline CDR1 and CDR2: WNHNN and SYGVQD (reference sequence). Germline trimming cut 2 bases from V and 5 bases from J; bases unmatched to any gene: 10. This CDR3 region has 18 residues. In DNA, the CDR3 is TGCGCCAGCAGTGAGGGCCAAGGACTAGCGGGAGAAAAAGATACGCAGTATTTT. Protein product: CASSEGQGLAGEKDTQYF.

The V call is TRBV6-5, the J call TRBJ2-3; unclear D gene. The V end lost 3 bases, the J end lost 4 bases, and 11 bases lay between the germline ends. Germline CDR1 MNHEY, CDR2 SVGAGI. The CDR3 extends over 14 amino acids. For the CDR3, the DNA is TGTGCCAGCAGTTATGTCAGGAAAGCAGATACGCAGTATTTT. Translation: CASSYVRKADTQYF.

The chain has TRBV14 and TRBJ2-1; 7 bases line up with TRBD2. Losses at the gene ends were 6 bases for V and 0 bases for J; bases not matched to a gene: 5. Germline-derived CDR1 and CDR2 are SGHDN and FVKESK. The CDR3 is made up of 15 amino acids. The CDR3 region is CASRRTSDSYNEQFF. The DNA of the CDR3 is TGTGCCAGCAGACGAACTAGCGACTCCTACAATGAGCAGTTCTTC. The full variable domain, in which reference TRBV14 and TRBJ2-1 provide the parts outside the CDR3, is EAGVTQFPSHSVIEKGQTVTLRCDPISGHDNLYWYRRVMGKEIKFLLHFVKESKQDESGMPNNRFLAERTGGTYSTLKVQPAELEDSGVYFCASRRTSDSYNEQFFGPGTRLTVL.